This T cell receptor (beta chain) came from a study of vaccination effects on CD4 cells after COVID-19. The V gene's germline CDR1 is SNHLY and CDR2 FYNNEI. V shed 7 bases and J shed 2 bases, with 11 bases lying between them. The CDR3 is 13 residues long. TCRdb keeps only in-frame clones here, not all; method: immunoSEQ multiplex PCR. The data contain about 30,000 clones, roughly 71% of them singletons. Pools of viral peptides were used by the ViraFEST assay to expand antigen-specific CD4+ T cells ahead of sequencing. Investigators separated out CD4+ T cells once around nine days of culture had passed. Participants were given two doses of BNT162b2 or mRNA-1273 vaccine. This clone has only one observation. Its antigen is unknown.

The chain has TRBV2 and TRBJ1-1; D not certain. The source was CD4+ T cells from PBMCs cultured with HCoV-OC43 spike peptides, collected after COVID-19 vaccination. Indicated subset: HCoV-OC43 spike overlapping peptide pool stimulation. This receptor was identified in a human donor who received a COVID-19 vaccine. Here the CDR3 reads CASNQERNTEAFF. The CDR3 DNA reads as TGTGCCAGCAACCAAGAGAGAAACACTGAAGCTTTCTTT. The full variable domain, completed using reference TRBV2 and TRBJ1-1, is EPEVTQTPSHQVTQMGQEVILRCVPISNHLYFYWYRQILGQKVEFLVSFYNNEISEKSEIFDDQFSVERPDGSNFTLKIRSTKLEDSAMYFCASNQERNTEAFFGQGTRLTVV.